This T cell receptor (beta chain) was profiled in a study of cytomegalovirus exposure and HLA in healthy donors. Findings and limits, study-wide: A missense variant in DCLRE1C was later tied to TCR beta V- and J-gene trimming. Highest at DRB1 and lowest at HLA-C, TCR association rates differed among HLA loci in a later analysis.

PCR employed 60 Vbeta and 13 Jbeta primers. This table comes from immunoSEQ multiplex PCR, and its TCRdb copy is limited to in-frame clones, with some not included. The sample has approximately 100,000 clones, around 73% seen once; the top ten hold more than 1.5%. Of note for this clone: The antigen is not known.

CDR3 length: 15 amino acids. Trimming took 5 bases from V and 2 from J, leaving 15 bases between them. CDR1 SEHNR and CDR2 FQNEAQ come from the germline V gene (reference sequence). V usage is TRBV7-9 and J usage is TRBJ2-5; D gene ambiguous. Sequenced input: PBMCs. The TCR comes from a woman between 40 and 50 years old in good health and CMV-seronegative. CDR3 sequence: CASSPTAVGQETQYF. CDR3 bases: TGTGCCAGCAGCCCCACGGCGGTCGGGCAAGAGACCCAGTACTTC.